This TCR beta chain came from a study of ipilimumab plus nivolumab after autologous stem cell transplantation. Whole-study context: Patients received a median of 5 ipilimumab and roughly eight nivolumab doses.

Using immunoSEQ multiplex PCR, the repertoire was profiled, and TCRdb retains in-frame clones only, with some absent. The table records approximately 84,000 clones, 83% of them present only once. Trimming stripped 1 base from V and 8 bases from J, with 8 bases between. This CDR3 has 13 residues. The germline CDR1 and CDR2 sequences are MGHDK and SYGVNS. Dosing: nivolumab 3 mg/kg IV, weeks 1, 4, 7, 10, then every two weeks to week 26. Sequenced here: PBMCs, sampled in a trial of ipilimumab plus nivolumab as post-transplant consolidation. V gene TRBV25-1 combines with J gene TRBJ2-2; D is perhaps TRBD2 (5 bases). This TCR came from a male donor with diffuse large B-cell lymphoma. The DNA of the CDR3 is TGTGCCAGCAGTGAATGGTCGGGGGGGGAGCTGTTTTTT. It translates to CASSEWSGGELFF.